This T cell receptor beta chain comes out of a study of OX40 agonist ivuxolimab in advanced cancers. Overall study: Ivuxolimab is an agonistic anti-OX40 (CD134) antibody, and patients were treated with it.

Broader study findings: There were also nonresponders showing low normalized T-cell clonal expansion. Relative to CD4+ cells, CD8+ T cells on average had more expanded clones. Both blood CD4+ and CD8+ T cells showed clonal growth by week 6 at 0.1 to 3.0 mg/kg.

In germline, CDR1 is SGHTA, CDR2 FQGNSA. With 5 bases removed from V and 5 bases from J, the gap between germline ends came to 3 bases. The CDR3 is 10 residues long. Some clones are missing from TCRdb's copy, which holds only in-frame ones; the method was immunoSEQ multiplex PCR. The repertoire holds about 76,000 clones, with about 85% as singletons. Of note for this clone: Its antigen is not known.

This TCR was recovered from an adult with an advanced solid tumor such as melanoma, head and neck, liver or kidney cancer. Sample: CD4+ or CD8+ T cells sorted from blood, taken in a trial of the OX40 agonist ivuxolimab. The rearrangement uses TRBV7-2 and TRBJ2-5; D unresolved. The CDR3 sequence: CASSRETQYF. DNA of the CDR3: TGTGCCAGCAGCCGGGAGACCCAGTACTTC.